This T cell receptor (beta chain) was retrieved from a study of blood T cell repertoires in COVID-19. Under the authors' procedure: Amplification from reference gene primers served as the basis for estimated nucleated cell counts. Only in-frame clones appear in the TCRdb table, and some are missing; sequencing was by immunoSEQ multiplex PCR. D and trimming were read from the DNA, whereas the V and J calls and clone size are those reported in that table. The sample shows a few hundred thousand clones, approximately 82% of them seen only once. This TCR came from a woman younger than 30 with acute or convalescent COVID-19. The sample consisted of peripheral blood.

The DNA for the CDR3 is TGTGCCAGCAGCTTTGGCGGGACCTATGGCTACACCTTC. It codes for CASSFGGTYGYTF. The chain carries TRBV7-6 and TRBJ1-2; a possible D gene is TRBD1 (5 bases). Germline lookup yields CDR1 SGHVS and CDR2 FNYEAQ. CDR3 length: 13 amino acids. The ends were cut back, 3 bases at V and 4 bases at J, with 9 bases in the middle.